The T cell receptor beta chain under discussion was sequenced for a study of regulatory T cells in long-lasting Graves disease. Time point denoted: newly diagnosed GD, antithyroid drugs for less than 3 months. The TCR library was made from RNA that had been extracted from PBMCs in TRIzol. This clonotype appeared many times. What it recognizes is unknown. Trimming cost V 5 bases and J 7 bases, with 12 bases left between them. Germline V gives CDR1 MNHEY, CDR2 SMNVEV (reference sequence). The CDR3 covers 14 residues. According to the study, TCR beta libraries were built with iRepertoire HTBI primers and CDR3-region Arm-PCR. TCRdb reprocessed the multiplex PCR reads via MiXCR and lists one record per CDR3 protein. The data show a few hundred thousand distinct CDR3 sequences, 16% seen once. Findings of the study overall: Not thyroid tissue but only peripheral blood was studied.

These sequences were also reported in another study, on T cells in Graves' hyperthyroidism and ophthalmopathy.

This TCR derives from a man aged 35-49 years with Graves disease. J is TRBJ1-6 and V is TRBV27; a possible D gene is TRBD1 (5 bases). This specimen was peripheral blood mononuclear cells (PBMCs), taken at new diagnosis, from a patient treated with antithyroid drugs. The CDR3 sequence: CASSRAGYNSPLHF. CDR3 DNA: TGTGCCAGCAGTCGGGCAGGGTACAATTCACCCCTCCACTTT.